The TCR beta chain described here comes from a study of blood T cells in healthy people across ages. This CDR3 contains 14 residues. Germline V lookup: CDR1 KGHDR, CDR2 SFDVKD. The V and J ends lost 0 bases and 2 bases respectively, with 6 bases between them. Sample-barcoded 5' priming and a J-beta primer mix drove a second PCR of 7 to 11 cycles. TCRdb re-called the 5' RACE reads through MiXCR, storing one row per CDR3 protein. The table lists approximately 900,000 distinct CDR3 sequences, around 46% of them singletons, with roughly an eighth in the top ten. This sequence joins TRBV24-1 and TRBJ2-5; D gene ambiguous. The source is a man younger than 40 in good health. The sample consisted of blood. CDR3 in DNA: TGTGCCACCAGTGATTTGGAGAATCAAGAGACCCAGTACTTC. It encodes CATSDLENQETQYF.